The source of this TCR beta chain is a study of CD8 T cells in Susac syndrome. The authors reverse transcribed about 0.45 to 1 ug RNA with random hexamers. TCRdb re-called the immunoSEQ multiplex PCR reads with MiXCR, one entry per CDR3 protein. This table holds under 150,000 distinct CDR3 sequences, around 80% found once. This clonotype was found once. The junction had 7 bases not matched to a gene; V was cut back by 3 bases and J by 3 bases. The CDR3 loop spans 15 amino acids. Germline lookup yields CDR1 LNHDA and CDR2 SQIVND (reference sequence). The chain recombines TRBV19 with TRBJ2-7; TRBD1 matches at 8 bases. Material for sequencing was CD8+ T cells from PBMCs. This TCR came from a human donor with multiple sclerosis. For the CDR3, the DNA is TGTGCCAGTAGTATGGGGACAGGTTTCCACTACGAGCAGTACTTC. Encoded protein: CASSMGTGFHYEQYF.